The present entry profiles one T cell receptor beta chain with its context. Its antigen remains unidentified. Sequenced by immunoSEQ multiplex PCR; TCRdb stores in-frame clones only, minus some. This table has fewer than 65,000 clones, about 85% appearing once. The data originate from a study of OX40 agonist ivuxolimab in advanced cancers. Background on the study: Every 2 weeks, patients received ivuxolimab intravenously, dosed at 0.01 to 10 mg/kg. Study findings and constraints: Antigen specificity of clonally expanded peripheral T cells was not established. Average numbers of expanded clones were greater in CD8+ T cells than in CD4+.

This CDR3 comprises 13 residues. The J segment lost 1 base and the V segment lost 6 bases, leaving 0 bases of the junction unmatched. Per germline, CDR1 LNHDA and CDR2 SQIVND (reference sequence). Sequenced material: CD4+ or CD8+ T cells sorted from blood, taken in a trial of the OX40 agonist ivuxolimab. The sequence derives from an adult with an advanced solid tumor such as melanoma, head and neck, liver or kidney cancer. This sequence joins TRBV19 and TRBJ1-1; TRBD1 agrees at 9 bases. The CDR3 bases are TGTGCCAGTAGGGGACAGGGGAACACTGAAGCTTTCTTT. Translated: CASRGQGNTEAFF.